What follows describes a single TCR beta chain. There are 14 residues in the CDR3. Germline CDR1 reads SEHNR; CDR2 reads FQNEAQ (reference sequence). Losses at the gene ends were 5 bases for V and 5 bases for J; bases not matched to a gene: 5. Participant-reported clinical history was the basis for cohort assignment. Each recovered donor of Cohort 3 presented with two negative PCRs, clearance, or symptom resolution. The data were taken from a study of blood T cell repertoires in COVID-19. Overall study context: The cDNA or gDNA used as material had been derived from T cells, B-cell-depleted T cells, or PBMCs.

Assay used: immunoSEQ multiplex PCR; TCRdb lists only in-frame clones, some missing. The repertoire has about 220,000 clones, 65% to 85% of them found once; the top ten carry approximately 3.6%. Input material: PBMCs or T cells enriched from blood (not recorded which). This chain joins TRBV7-9 and TRBJ2-1, with 8 nucleotides matching TRBD1. The sequence was collected from a woman aged 55-69 years who had recovered from COVID-19. CDR3 protein: CASSPPQGDNEQFF. In DNA, the CDR3 is TGTGCCAGCAGCCCCCCACAGGGGGACAATGAGCAGTTCTTC. The full variable domain, rest sourced from reference TRBV7-9 and TRBJ2-1, is DTGVSQNPRHKITKRGQNVTFRCDPISEHNRLYWYRQTLGQGPEFLTYFQNEAQLEKSRLLSDRFSAERPKGSFSTLEIQRTEQGDSAMYLCASSPPQGDNEQFFGPGTRLTVL.